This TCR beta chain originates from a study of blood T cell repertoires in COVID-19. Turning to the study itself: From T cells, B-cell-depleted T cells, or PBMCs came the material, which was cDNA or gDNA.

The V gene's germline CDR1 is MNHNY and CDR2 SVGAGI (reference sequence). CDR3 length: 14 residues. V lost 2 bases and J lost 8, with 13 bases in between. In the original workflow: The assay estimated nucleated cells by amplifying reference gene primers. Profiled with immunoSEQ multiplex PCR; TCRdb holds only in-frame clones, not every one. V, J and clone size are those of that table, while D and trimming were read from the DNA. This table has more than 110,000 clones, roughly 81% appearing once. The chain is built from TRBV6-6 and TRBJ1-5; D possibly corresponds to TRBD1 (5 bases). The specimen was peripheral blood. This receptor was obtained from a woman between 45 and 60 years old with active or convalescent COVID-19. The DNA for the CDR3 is TGTGCCAGCAGTTACGGCTCCGGGGGGGAGCCCCAGCATTTT. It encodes CASSYGSGGEPQHF.